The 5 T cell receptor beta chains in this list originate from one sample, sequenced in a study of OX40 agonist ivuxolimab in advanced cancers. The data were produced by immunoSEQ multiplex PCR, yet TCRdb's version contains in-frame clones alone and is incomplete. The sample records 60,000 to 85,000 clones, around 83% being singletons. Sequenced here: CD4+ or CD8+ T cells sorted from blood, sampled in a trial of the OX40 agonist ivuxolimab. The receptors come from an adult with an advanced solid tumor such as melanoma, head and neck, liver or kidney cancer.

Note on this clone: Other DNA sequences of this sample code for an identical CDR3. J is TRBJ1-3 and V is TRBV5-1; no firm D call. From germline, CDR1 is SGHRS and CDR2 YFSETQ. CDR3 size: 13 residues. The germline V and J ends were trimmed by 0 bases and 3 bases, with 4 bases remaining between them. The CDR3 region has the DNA TGCGCCAGCAGCTTGGGGCTTGGAAACACCATATATTTT. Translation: CASSLGLGNTIYF.

In DNA form, the CDR3 reads TGTGCCAGCAGCCTCAACCCTAAGTTCTCTGGAAACACCATATATTTT. Translation: CASSLNPKFSGNTIYF. The chain links TRBV7-8 to TRBJ1-3; D not resolved. Germline CDR1 and CDR2: SGHVS and FQNEAQ. V was pared by 5 bases and J by 0 bases, with 14 bases between. The CDR3 is 16 amino acids.

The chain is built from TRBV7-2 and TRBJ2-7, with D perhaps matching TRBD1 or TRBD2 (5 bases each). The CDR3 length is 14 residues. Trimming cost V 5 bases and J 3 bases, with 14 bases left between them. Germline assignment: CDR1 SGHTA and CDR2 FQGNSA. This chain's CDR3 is CASSHGGSRYEQYF. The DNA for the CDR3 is TGTGCCAGCAGCCATGGGGGTTCCCGCTACGAGCAGTACTTC. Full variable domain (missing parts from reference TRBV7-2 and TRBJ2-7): GAGVSQSPSNKVTEKGKDVELRCDPISGHTALYWYRQSLGQGLEFLIYFQGNSAPDKSGLPSDRFSAERTGGSVSTLTIQRTQQEDSAVYLCASSHGGSRYEQYFGPGTRLTVT.

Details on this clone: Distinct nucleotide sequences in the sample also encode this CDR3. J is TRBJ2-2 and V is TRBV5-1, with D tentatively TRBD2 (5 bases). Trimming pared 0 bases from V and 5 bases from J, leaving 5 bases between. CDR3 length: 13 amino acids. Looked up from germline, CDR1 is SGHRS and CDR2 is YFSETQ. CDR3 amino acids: CASSLGGTGELFF. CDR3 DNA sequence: TGCGCCAGCAGCTTGGGAGGGACCGGGGAGCTGTTTTTT. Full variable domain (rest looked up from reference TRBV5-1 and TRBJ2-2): KAGVTQTPRYLIKTRGQQVTLSCSPISGHRSVSWYQQTPGQGLQFLFEYFSETQRNKGNFPGRFSGRQFSNSRSEMNVSTLELGDSALYLCASSLGGTGELFFGEGSRLTVL.

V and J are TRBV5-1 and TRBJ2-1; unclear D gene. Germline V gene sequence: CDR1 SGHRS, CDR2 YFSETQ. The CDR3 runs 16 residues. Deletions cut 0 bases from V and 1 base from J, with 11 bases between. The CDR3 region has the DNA TGCGCCAGCAGCTTGGTAGTCCCCGCTTCCTACAATGAGCAGTTCTTC. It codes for CASSLVVPASYNEQFF. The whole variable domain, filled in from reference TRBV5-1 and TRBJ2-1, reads KAGVTQTPRYLIKTRGQQVTLSCSPISGHRSVSWYQQTPGQGLQFLFEYFSETQRNKGNFPGRFSGRQFSNSRSEMNVSTLELGDSALYLCASSLVVPASYNEQFFGPGTRLTVL.